One T cell receptor beta chain is described in this entry. This clonotype appeared a few times. No antigen is known for it. Base qualities were left out, and no much larger clone turns up one base away. For repertoire sequencing, TCR beta CDR3 regions were amplified from RNA transcripts. A first-round RT-PCR used HTBI primers with the Qiagen OneStep RT-PCR kit, followed by a second-round multiplex PCR, size selection and purification. Sequencing of the libraries was carried out on an Illumina HiSeq2000 in paired-end mode with 100 bp reads. In the authors' own workflow: SOAPnuke was used to process the reads, removing any read that contained adapters or uncalled bases, had a mean Phred below 15, or lacked an exact match to the constant primer or identifier. COPE v1.2.5 was used to merge the high-quality paired reads. Each unique nucleotide sequence was defined as a clonotype, and clonotypes were aligned to IMGT TRB V, D and J references with MiTCR v1.1. The analysis was limited to V-J combinations with a frequency above 0.0001, which together covered about 99% of repertoires. A TCR clonal expansion and chaos score per V-J combination was defined as the ratio of F50 clonal expansion to chaos observed in the TCRdist matrix. Features were reduced by Welch's t-statistics and random forest to roughly 14 V-J combinations, which fed a naive Bayes classifier. The similarity between thyroid and blood repertoires was quantified using the Morisita-Horn index. TCRdb reran the public reads through fastp at Q25 and MiXCR, keeping productive beta chains. Rows matching on CDR3 protein sequence are summarized as one entry with the most common DNA and genes. These V and J calls derive from TCRdb rather than the authors' analysis. Across this sample there are about 1.2 million distinct CDR3 sequences, with about two fifths seen only once. Over 8.5% of the sample lies in the top ten.

The hyperthyroidism patients were 18 to 65 years old and newly diagnosed, with a disease duration of less than 2 months. Patients with other autoimmune diseases, uncontrolled infections, pregnancy or lactation were excluded from the study. Clinical symptoms, serum thyroxine, TRAb, thyroid ultrasound and orbital computed tomography were used for diagnosis. Total RNA was extracted with Trizol reagent and quality-checked on an Agilent 2100 Bioanalyzer. This record belongs to a study of Graves' ophthalmopathy and Graves' hyperthyroidism (dated by TCRdb to between 2018 and 2020). With respect to the entire study: A patient counted as having stable hyperthyroidism if there was no progression to ophthalmopathy within 18 months of follow-up. The study used signatures of the TCR beta repertoire to tell Graves' ophthalmopathy apart from Graves' hyperthyroidism and to predict which patients would progress to ophthalmopathy. In total, some 130 blood samples were TCR-sequenced: 40 to 45 ophthalmopathy, some 80 hyperthyroidism and about 17 hyperthyroidism-to-ophthalmopathy patients. A discovery set of 100 patients (under 45 ophthalmopathy, just over 55 stable hyperthyroidism) was enrolled to explore V-J signatures distinguishing ophthalmopathy from hyperthyroidism. An independent validation cohort comprised under 20 hyperthyroidism patients and over 15 patients who later progressed from hyperthyroidism to ophthalmopathy. In roughly six hyperthyroidism patients, the T-cell repertoires found in thyroid tissue were compared with those found in blood. Once sampling was done, hyperthyroidism patients were given methimazole at a starting dose of 30 mg daily, while ophthalmopathy patients were given high-dose intravenous methylprednisolone.

General findings and caveats noted by the study authors: Most expanded thyroid clonotypes with frequency above 0.001 were also detected in blood, suggesting blood repertoires may reflect the thyroid immune response. In validation, the model predicted ophthalmopathy progression with about 70% sensitivity and roughly 72% specificity; roughly 11 predicted patients were CT-confirmed with GO in a median of about 6.2 months. No statistical method was used to predetermine the sample size, and group allocation was not hidden from the investigators. Ophthalmopathy was separated from stable hyperthyroidism by the 13-signature model with about 89% sensitivity and just under 84% specificity in cross-validation and with 80%/75% in the test set.

The source of this sequence is an adult man with Graves' hyperthyroidism. Sequenced: peripheral blood or thyroid tissue (not recorded which).

The bases are TGTGCCAGCGGACCAGGGGAAGGGTCCTACGAGCAGTACTTC. It is translated as CASGPGEGSYEQYF. This chain is built from TRBV12-3 or TRBV12-4 and TRBJ2-7, and the D gene may be TRBD1, 6 bases matching. The CDR3 has 14 amino acids, counting the end cysteine and phenylalanine. CDR3 DNA only is kept here, 42 bases in frame from base 1. V drops 8 bases and J drops 1 base, leaving 15 bases in between.